One sample yielded the 28 T cell receptor beta chains listed below, sequenced in a study of cytomegalovirus exposure and HLA in healthy donors. It was with 60 Vbeta and 13 Jbeta primers that the PCR ran. Some clones are missing from TCRdb's copy, which holds only in-frame ones; the method was immunoSEQ multiplex PCR. This sample has about 210,000 clones, with roughly 73% found just once. Sample: PBMCs. These TCRs come from a boy aged 5-17 years in good health and CMV-seronegative.

The chain links TRBV6-1 to TRBJ2-1; 10 bases line up with TRBD2. J was trimmed by 2 bases and V by 7 bases; bases with no gene match: 2. Germline V CDR1 and CDR2: MNHNS, SASEGT. The CDR3 sequence is 14 residues long. This CDR3 is CASKTSGTYNEQFF. CDR3 DNA sequence: TGTGCCAGCAAAACTAGCGGGACCTACAATGAGCAGTTCTTC.

The chain is built from TRBV5-1 and TRBJ1-4; perhaps TRBD1 as D (6 bases). The CDR3 extends over 16 amino acids. V shed 0 bases and J shed 7 bases, with 16 bases lying between them. Germline CDR1 and CDR2: SGHRS and YFSETQ. As DNA, the CDR3 is TGCGCCAGCAGCTTGGGTCTGAACAGGGAGGGTGAAAAACTGTTTTTT. Amino acids: CASSLGLNREGEKLFF.

The chain couples TRBV5-4 to TRBJ2-5; 7 bases fit TRBD1. Germline loops: CDR1 SGHNT, CDR2 YYREEE (reference sequence). V was clipped by 0 bases and J by 5 bases; unmatched bases: 7. The CDR3 runs to 15 residues. CDR3 DNA: TGTGCCAGCAGCTTGGCCGAAGGGGGCCAGGAGACCCAGTACTTC. Translated, it gives CASSLAEGGQETQYF.

The chain combines TRBV18 with TRBJ2-1, with D perhaps matching TRBD1 (6 bases). Germline CDR1 and CDR2: KGHSH and LQKENI. The CDR3 totals 17 residues. Trimming left V 3 bases short and J 15 bases short, with 30 bases between. CDR3 DNA sequence: TGTGCCAGCTCACCCGTCCAGGGGAGTACAGTCCGTTGGGTGGGGTTCTTC. Protein product: CASSPVQGSTVRWVGFF.

The rearrangement links TRBV25-1 to TRBJ1-1, with TRBD1 identical over 7 bases. The CDR3 has 14 residues. J lost 4 bases, V lost 6 bases, and 8 bases had no gene match. The V gene's germline CDR1 is MGHDK and CDR2 SYGVNS. This CDR3 is CASRTRDSGTEAFF. The CDR3 DNA sequence: TGTGCCAGCAGGACCAGGGACAGTGGCACTGAAGCTTTCTTT.

The chain joins TRBV7-9 to TRBJ2-7; perhaps TRBD1 as D (6 bases). The CDR3 is made up of 14 amino acids. V was pared by 3 bases and J by 3 bases, with 12 bases between. Germline V gene sequence: CDR1 SEHNR, CDR2 FQNEAQ (reference sequence). The CDR3 DNA follows: TGTGCCAGCAGCTTTAGTGGGGGCGACTACGAGCAGTACTTC. Translating it yields CASSFSGGDYEQYF.

The chain combines TRBV6-6 with TRBJ2-7; 8 bases fit TRBD2. V was clipped by 6 bases and J by 4 bases; unmatched bases: 5. Looked up from germline, CDR1 is MNHNY and CDR2 is SVGAGI (reference sequence). The CDR3 runs to 13 residues. Written as DNA, the CDR3 is TGTGCCAGCAGGCGACTAGCGAAGTACGAGCAGTACTTC. This codes for CASRRLAKYEQYF.

V is TRBV7-9 and J is TRBJ2-5; 7 bases map to TRBD2. The CDR3 totals 15 residues. Germline V gene lookup returns CDR1 SEHNR and CDR2 FQNEAQ (reference sequence). The V segment lost 2 bases and the J segment 2 bases; nucleotides outside the gene matches: 5. CDR3 region: CASSLFERGQETQYF. CDR3 bases: TGTGCCAGCAGCTTATTTGAGCGGGGACAAGAGACCCAGTACTTC.

The chain recombines TRBV6-6 with TRBJ1-2, with D perhaps TRBD1 (5 bases). V lost 4 bases to trimming and J lost 3 bases, with 12 bases between them. This CDR3 spans 14 amino acids. From germline, CDR1 is MNHNY and CDR2 SVGAGI (reference sequence). The CDR3, as DNA: TGTGCCAGCAGTTCCTTTACAGGATACTATGGCTACACCTTC. It codes for CASSSFTGYYGYTF.

The V and J genes are TRBV5-4 and TRBJ1-1; TRBD1 aligns across 9 bases. The V segment lost 2 bases and the J segment 3 bases; nucleotides outside the gene matches: 5. The CDR3 consists of 15 residues. CDR1 is SGHNT and CDR2 is YYREEE in the germline V gene (reference sequence). The CDR3 region is CASSFKRQGDTEAFF. The CDR3, as DNA: TGTGCCAGCAGCTTTAAGAGACAGGGGGACACTGAAGCTTTCTTT.

V is TRBV11-2 and J is TRBJ2-7, with TRBD1 identical over 8 bases. This CDR3 is built from 15 residues. Germline CDR1 and CDR2: SGHAT and FQNNGV. The V and J ends lost 1 base and 1 base, in that order; junction bases with no gene match: 3. Written as DNA, the CDR3 is TGTGCCAGCAGCTTAGGACAGGGGCTTTCCTACGAGCAGTACTTC. Translating it yields CASSLGQGLSYEQYF.

J is TRBJ1-1 and V is TRBV4-1; D is uncertain. Germline CDR1 reads MGHRA; CDR2 reads YSYEKL. The CDR3 consists of 15 residues. Trimming shortened V by 5 bases and J by 1 base, and 14 bases separated the two germline ends. The CDR3 DNA sequence: TGCGCCAGCAGCTCCTCCACGGGTGGGAACACTGAAGCTTTCTTT. The encoded protein is CASSSSTGGNTEAFF.

The gene calls are TRBV7-9 and TRBJ1-1; 7 nucleotides line up with TRBD1. In germline, CDR1 is SEHNR, CDR2 FQNEAQ (reference sequence). Trimming removed 7 bases from V and 5 bases from J; junction bases left unmatched: 7. The CDR3 is 13 amino acids. CDR3 bases: TGTGCCAGCATCGGGACAGTAGGAACTGAAGCTTTCTTT. Translated, it gives CASIGTVGTEAFF.

V gene TRBV18 combines with J gene TRBJ1-2; D gene ambiguous. The length of the CDR3 is 14 residues. V lost 2 bases, J lost 3 bases, and 10 bases lay in between. Germline-derived CDR1 and CDR2 are KGHSH and LQKENI. The DNA for the CDR3 is TGTGCCAGCTCACCAGTCGAATCAGACTATGGCTACACCTTC. This codes for CASSPVESDYGYTF.

The chain joins TRBV4-1 to TRBJ2-7; D perhaps matches TRBD2 (6 bases). V lost 4 bases, J lost 1 base, and 11 bases lay in between. The germline V gene has CDR1 MGHRA and CDR2 YSYEKL. The CDR3 consists of 14 residues. The CDR3 DNA reads as TGCGCCAGCAGCCGCTCCGGGACTTCCTACGAGCAGTACTTC. It translates to CASSRSGTSYEQYF.

The rearrangement joins TRBV11-2 to TRBJ1-3, with no clear D. CDR3 size: 12 residues. Germline CDR1 SGHAT, CDR2 FQNNGV. The germline V and J ends were trimmed by 6 bases and 1 base, with 4 bases remaining between them. The CDR3 protein is CASSESGNTIYF. The CDR3 coding sequence is TGTGCCAGCAGTGAGTCTGGAAACACCATATATTTT.

The genes are TRBV5-1 and TRBJ2-7; 8 bases match TRBD2. CDR3 size: 15 residues. Looked up from germline, CDR1 is SGHRS and CDR2 is YFSETQ. Trimming at V came to 4 bases and at J to 6 bases, leaving 12 bases not matched to a gene. CDR3: CASSPTPGLVLEQYF. CDR3 sequence (DNA): TGCGCCAGCAGCCCTACTCCGGGACTAGTTCTCGAGCAGTACTTC.

The chain combines TRBV29-1 with TRBJ2-3; 8 bases agree with TRBD2. Looked up from germline, CDR1 is SQVTM and CDR2 is ANQGSEA. The CDR3 sequence is 13 residues long. With V trimmed by 5 bases and J by 4 bases, 5 bases remained unmatched. In nucleotides, the CDR3 is TGCAGCGTTCCTGGACTAGCAGCAGATACGCAGTATTTT. It specifies CSVPGLAADTQYF.

The chain couples TRBV6-5 to TRBJ2-5, with 10 bases fitting TRBD2. Germline assignment: CDR1 MNHEY and CDR2 SVGAGI. With 6 bases clipped from V and 5 bases from J, the junction kept 6 bases outside the gene matches. The CDR3 extends over 14 amino acids. The CDR3 DNA reads TGTGCCAGCAGACTAGCGGGGACCTGGGAGACCCAGTACTTC. It specifies CASRLAGTWETQYF.

The gene calls are TRBV5-1 and TRBJ1-1; 8 positions match TRBD1. This CDR3 has 13 amino acids. From germline, CDR1 is SGHRS and CDR2 YFSETQ. J gave up 3 bases and V 4 bases, and 2 bases lay outside the gene matches. The DNA of the CDR3 is TGCGCCAGCAGCGTGGACAGGGACACTGAAGCTTTCTTT. Translating it yields CASSVDRDTEAFF.

V usage is TRBV19 and J usage is TRBJ1-1; 10 nucleotides line up with TRBD1. Germline CDR1 is LNHDA and CDR2 is SQIVND (reference sequence). V shed 8 bases and J 5 bases; nucleotides not matched to a gene: 20. The CDR3 runs 18 residues. The CDR3, as DNA: TGTGCCAGTTCGAGGGGTCCAATGGGACAGGGGAAGGATACTGAAGCTTTCTTT. Translation gives CASSRGPMGQGKDTEAFF.

The chain uses TRBV5-1 and TRBJ2-3, with 8 bases lining up with TRBD2. Trimming at V came to 8 bases and at J to 1 base, leaving 12 bases not matched to a gene. CDR1 is SGHRS and CDR2 is YFSETQ in the germline V gene. The CDR3 is made up of 16 amino acids. CDR3 protein: CASTPSAGGRTDTQYF. The CDR3 bases are TGCGCCAGTACCCCTTCGGCGGGGGGCCGCACAGATACGCAGTATTTT.

This chain uses TRBV6-4 with TRBJ2-1; D call uncertain. This CDR3 spans 13 amino acids. Between the trimmed V and J ends, which lost 4 bases and 3 bases, there was a span of 7 bases. Germline CDR1 reads MRHNA; CDR2 reads SNTAGT. The CDR3 loop reads CASSATIYNEQFF. DNA for the CDR3: TGTGCCAGCAGTGCCACAATCTACAATGAGCAGTTCTTC.

V and J are TRBV6-6 and TRBJ2-7; D gene uncertain. The CDR3 has 13 amino acids. Trimming took off 2 bases at V and 1 base at J, with 6 bases between the two ends. CDR1 is MNHNY, CDR2 SVGAGI, per germline (reference sequence). CDR3 in amino acids: CASSYGPSYEQYF. The CDR3 nucleotides are TGTGCCAGCAGTTACGGCCCTTCCTACGAGCAGTACTTC.

The gene calls are TRBV6-4 and TRBJ2-1; D possibly corresponds to TRBD1 (5 bases). The CDR3 loop spans 14 amino acids. The V gene's germline CDR1 is MRHNA and CDR2 SNTAGT. Trimming took 2 bases from V and 0 from J, leaving 5 bases between them. CDR3 sequence reads: CASSDRGSYNEQFF. The CDR3 DNA is TGTGCCAGCAGTGACAGGGGCTCCTACAATGAGCAGTTCTTC.

The V gene is TRBV4-1, the J gene TRBJ1-6; D unclear. Between the trimmed V and J ends, which lost 0 bases and 6 bases, there was a span of 6 bases. Germline V gene sequence: CDR1 MGHRA, CDR2 YSYEKL. This CDR3 has 14 residues. The CDR3, as DNA: TGCGCCAGCAGCCAAGATTGGAGTAATTCACCCCTCCACTTT. This sequence encodes CASSQDWSNSPLHF.

The chain recombines TRBV5-1 with TRBJ1-2; 8 bases map to TRBD1. CDR1 is SGHRS and CDR2 is YFSETQ in the germline V gene. The J segment lost 3 bases and the V segment lost 4 bases, leaving 14 bases of the junction unmatched. CDR3 length equals 17 residues. CDR3 protein: CASSLNRTGFPHYGYTF. DNA of the CDR3: TGCGCCAGCAGCCTCAACCGGACAGGGTTCCCACACTATGGCTACACCTTC.

This clone was found a few times. The gene calls are TRBV19 and TRBJ1-2; 7 bases agree with TRBD1. V trimming: 6 bases; J trimming: 7 bases; junction bases outside the gene matches: 8. Germline lookup yields CDR1 LNHDA and CDR2 SQIVND (reference sequence). The length of the CDR3 is 13 residues. The CDR3: CASSPEGAPGYTF. DNA for the CDR3: TGTGCCAGTAGCCCCGAGGGGGCGCCTGGCTACACCTTC.